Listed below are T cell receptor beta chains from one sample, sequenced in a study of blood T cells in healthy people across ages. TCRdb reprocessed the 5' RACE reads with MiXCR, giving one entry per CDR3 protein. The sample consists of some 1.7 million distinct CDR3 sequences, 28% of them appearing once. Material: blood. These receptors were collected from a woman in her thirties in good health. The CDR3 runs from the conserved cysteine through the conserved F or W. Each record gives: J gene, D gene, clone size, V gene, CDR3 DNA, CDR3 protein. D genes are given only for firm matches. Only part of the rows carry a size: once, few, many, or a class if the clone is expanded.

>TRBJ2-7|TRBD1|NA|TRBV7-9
TGTGCCAGCAGGCGGTCGGGGGACAGGGGGTACGAGCAGTACTTC
CASRRSGDRGYEQYF
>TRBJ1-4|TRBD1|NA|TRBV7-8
TGTGCCAGCAGCTCCGGGACAGGACTCTTTGGACTGTTTTTT
CASSSGTGLFGLFF
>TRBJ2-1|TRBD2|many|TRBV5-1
TGCGCCAGCAGTCGCCGTAGCGGGGGTTACAATGAGCAGTTCTTC
CASSRRSGGYNEQFF
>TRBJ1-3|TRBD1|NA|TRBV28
TGTGCCAGCAGTTGGGCTCCCGGGACAGCCCTCAGCCCCTCTGGAAACACCATATATTTT
CASSWAPGTALSPSGNTIYF
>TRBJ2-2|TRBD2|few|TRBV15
TGTGCCACCAGCACGCGGGAGGGCAGCACCGGGGAGCTGTTTTTT
CATSTREGSTGELFF
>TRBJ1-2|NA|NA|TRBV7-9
TGTGCCAGCAGCCCGGCCCCGGGCCGCATCAGCTATGGCTACACCTTC
CASSPAPGRISYGYTF
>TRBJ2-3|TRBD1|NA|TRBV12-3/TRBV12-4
TGTGCCAGCAGTGGCCGGGACAGGGTCATGGGCACAGATACGCAGTATTTT
CASSGRDRVMGTDTQYF
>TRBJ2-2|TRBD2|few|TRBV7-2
TGTGCCAGCAGTTATACCGGGACTAGCGGGAGCGGGGAGCTGTTTTTT
CASSYTGTSGSGELFF
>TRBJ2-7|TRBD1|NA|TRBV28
TGTGCCAGCAAGCCGACAGGGGAAACCTACGAGCAGTACTTC
CASKPTGETYEQYF
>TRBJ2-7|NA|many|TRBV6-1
TGTGCCAGCATTACCCAGGCAGGTTACGAGCAGTACTTC
CASITQAGYEQYF
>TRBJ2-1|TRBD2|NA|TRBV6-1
TGTGCCAACACATGGGGGGGCTACAATGAGCAGTTCTTC
CANTWGGYNEQFF
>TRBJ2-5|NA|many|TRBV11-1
TGTGCCAGCAGCTTATCTGGGGCAGGGGCCCAAGAGACCCAGTACTTC
CASSLSGAGAQETQYF
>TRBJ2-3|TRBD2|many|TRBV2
TGTGCCAGCGGACCGGGGACTAGCAGCACAGATACGCAGTATTTT
CASGPGTSSTDTQYF
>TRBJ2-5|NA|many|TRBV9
TGTGCCAGCAGCGTAGAGTCGGGGTACCAAGAGACCCAGTACTTC
CASSVESGYQETQYF
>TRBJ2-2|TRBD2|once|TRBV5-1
TGCGCCAGCAGTCGACTAGCGGGGGGCGCGAACACCGGGGAGCTGTTTTTT
CASSRLAGGANTGELFF
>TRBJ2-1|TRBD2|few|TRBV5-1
TGCGCCGGCAGCAGCATGACTAGCGGGAAATCCTACAATGAGCAGTTCTTC
CAGSSMTSGKSYNEQFF
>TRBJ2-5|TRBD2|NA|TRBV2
TGTGCCAGCGCTTCGGGACTAGCGGGAGGGCCGGTTTTGATGGAGACCCAGTACTTC
CASASGLAGGPVLMETQYF
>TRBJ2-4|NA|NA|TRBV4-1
TGCGCCAGCAGCCAAGAGAAAATGGGACTGGGGGTGGTTTCGGCCAAAAACATTCAGTACTTC
CASSQEKMGLGVVSAKNIQYF
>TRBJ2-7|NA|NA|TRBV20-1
TGCAGTGCCCCCCCGAGCCCGCGGTTGGGAGAGCAGTACTTC
CSAPPSPRLGEQYF
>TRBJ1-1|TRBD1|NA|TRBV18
TGTGCCAGCTCCAAGGGGGCCACTGAAGCTTTCTTT
CASSKGATEAFF
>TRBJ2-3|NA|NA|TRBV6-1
TGTGCCAGCAGATCCCCCGCGAATACGCAGTATTTT
CASRSPANTQYF
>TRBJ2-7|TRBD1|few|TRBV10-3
TGTGCCATCAGTGAGTCTAAGGGACAGGGCTCCTACGAGCAGTACTTC
CAISESKGQGSYEQYF
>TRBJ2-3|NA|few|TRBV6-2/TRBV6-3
TGTGCCTCCTCGGAAAGACAGCGGACCACAGATACGCAGTATTTT
CASSERQRTTDTQYF
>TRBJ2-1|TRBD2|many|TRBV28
TGTGCCAGCAGTTTAGAAACTAGCGGGGGCAATGAGCAGTTCTTC
CASSLETSGGNEQFF
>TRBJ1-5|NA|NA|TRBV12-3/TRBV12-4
TGTGCCAGCAGTTTAGTGGGGGGAATGGGTCAGCCCCAGCATTTT
CASSLVGGMGQPQHF
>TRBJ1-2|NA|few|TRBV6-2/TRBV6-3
TGTGCCAGCAGTTATTCGGCAGGGAGAGGCACATTCAACTATGGCTACACCTTC
CASSYSAGRGTFNYGYTF
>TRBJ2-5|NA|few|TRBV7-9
TGTGCCGGCAGCTTCCTCCCTGAGGGAGGCACCGAGACCCAGTACTTC
CAGSFLPEGGTETQYF
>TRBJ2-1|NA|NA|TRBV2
TGTGCCAGCGGTAGTAGGCAGGGGAGGGATGAGCAGTTCTTC
CASGSRQGRDEQFF
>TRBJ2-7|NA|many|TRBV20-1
TGCAGTGCTAGAGACCCCCCCACAGGGCTGGGATACGAGCAGTACTTC
CSARDPPTGLGYEQYF
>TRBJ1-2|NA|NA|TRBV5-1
TGCGCCAGCAGCTACGACGTACGCTATGGCTACACCTTC
CASSYDVRYGYTF
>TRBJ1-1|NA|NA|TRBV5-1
TGCGCCAGCAGCTTTCAACAGATGAACACTGAAGCTTTCTTT
CASSFQQMNTEAFF
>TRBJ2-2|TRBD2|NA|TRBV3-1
TGTGCCAGCAGCCAAGATTTGGTAGCGGGAGTAACCGGGGAGCTGTTTTTT
CASSQDLVAGVTGELFF
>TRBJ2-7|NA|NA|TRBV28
TGTGCCAGCACTGGGCAGACGAAGCCCTACGAGCAGTACTTC
CASTGQTKPYEQYF
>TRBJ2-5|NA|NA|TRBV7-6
TGTGCCAGCAGCTTAGGAGAAGGCCCCTGGGCAAAAAAGACCCAGTACTTC
CASSLGEGPWAKKTQYF
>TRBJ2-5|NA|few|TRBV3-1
TGTGCCAGCAGCCCCCAGGTTTGGGGCGAGACCCAGTACTTC
CASSPQVWGETQYF
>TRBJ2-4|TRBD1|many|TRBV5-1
TGCGCCAGCAGCTTGGACGGATTGACAGGGGCGAACATTCAGTACTTC
CASSLDGLTGANIQYF
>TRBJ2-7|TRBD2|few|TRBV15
TGTGCCACCAGCAGTCAACTAGCGGGGGGCTACGAGCAGTACTTC
CATSSQLAGGYEQYF
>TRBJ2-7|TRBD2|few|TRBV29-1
TGCAGCGCAATAGCGGGGGGGATGCACAATGAGCAGTACTTC
CSAIAGGMHNEQYF
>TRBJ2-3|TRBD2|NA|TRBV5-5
TGTGCCAGCAGCAGCAGACTAGCTGTTAGCACAGATACGCAGTATTTT
CASSSRLAVSTDTQYF
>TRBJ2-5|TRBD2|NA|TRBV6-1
TGTGCCGGCAGTGACGGGAGGGGAGTGTACCAAGAGACCCAGTACTTC
CAGSDGRGVYQETQYF
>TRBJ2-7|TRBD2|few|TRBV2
TGTGCAAGATCCTCCGGGACTAGCGGGGGGGCCCGCGAGCAGTACTTC
CARSSGTSGGAREQYF
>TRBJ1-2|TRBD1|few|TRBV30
TGTGCCTGGAGTCGGGACAGGGATGACGATGGCTACACCTTC
CAWSRDRDDDGYTF
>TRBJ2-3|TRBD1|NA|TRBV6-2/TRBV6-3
TGTGCCAGCAGTTACGCTAAGCGACAGGGGGCTCTGCCCTTCAGCACAGATACGCAGTATTTT
CASSYAKRQGALPFSTDTQYF
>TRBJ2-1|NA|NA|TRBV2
TGTGCCAGCAGTGGGGCCTATAAGCAGTTCTTC
CASSGAYKQFF
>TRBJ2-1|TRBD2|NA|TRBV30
TGTGCCTGGACGACTAGCGGCATGATATCCTACAATGAGCAGTTCTTC
CAWTTSGMISYNEQFF
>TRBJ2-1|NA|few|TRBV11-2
TGTGCCAGCAGCTCGCGGCGGGGGCCCTCCTACAATGAGCAGTTCTTC
CASSSRRGPSYNEQFF
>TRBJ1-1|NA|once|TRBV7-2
TGTGCCAGCAGCTTATTTTCACAGGTGAACACTGAAGCTTTCTTT
CASSLFSQVNTEAFF
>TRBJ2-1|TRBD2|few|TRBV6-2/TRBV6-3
TGTGCCAGCAGAACACCAGGGACTAGCGCCTACAATGAGCAGTTCTTC
CASRTPGTSAYNEQFF
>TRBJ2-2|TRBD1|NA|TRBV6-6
TGTGCCAGCAGGGGGACAGTGGAGCTGTTTTTT
CASRGTVELFF
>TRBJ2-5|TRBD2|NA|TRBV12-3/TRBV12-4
TGTGCCAGCTGTTTATCTGGGACTAGGGGTCTAAGGCAGTACTTC
CASCLSGTRGLRQYF
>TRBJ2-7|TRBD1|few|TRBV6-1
TGTGCCAGCAGTGAGAGGGACAGGGGGCTTGTCATCTACGAGCAGTACTTC
CASSERDRGLVIYEQYF
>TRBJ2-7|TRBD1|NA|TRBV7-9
TGTGCCAGCAGCTTGGGACAGTACGGGCAGTACTTC
CASSLGQYGQYF
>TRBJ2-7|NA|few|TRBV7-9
TGTGCCAGCAGCTGGGCCGCTTACGAGCAGTACTTC
CASSWAAYEQYF
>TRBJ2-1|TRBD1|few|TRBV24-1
TGTGCCACCACCGGACAGGGGCACTACAATGAGCAGTTCTTC
CATTGQGHYNEQFF
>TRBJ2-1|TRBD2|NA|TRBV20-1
TGCAGTGCAACGACTAGCGCCCGCTCCTACAATGAGCAGTTCTTC
CSATTSARSYNEQFF
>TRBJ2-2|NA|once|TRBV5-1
TGCGCCAGCAGCTTGGCCGGGCCCACCGGGACACTCACCGGGGAGCTGTTTTTT
CASSLAGPTGTLTGELFF
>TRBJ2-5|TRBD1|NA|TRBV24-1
TGTGCCACCAGTGATTCAGCCAGGACAGGGTTGCGGGAGACCCAGTACTTC
CATSDSARTGLRETQYF
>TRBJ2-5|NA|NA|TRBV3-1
TGTGCCAGCAGCCACCCTAATGGGCGACCGTACCAAGAGACCCAGTACTTC
CASSHPNGRPYQETQYF